The rows below give T cell receptor beta chains drawn from one sample of a study of blood T cell repertoires in COVID-19. Clones were sequenced by immunoSEQ multiplex PCR, and TCRdb holds only the in-frame ones, with some missing. Among about 260,000 clones listed, about 87% were seen once. The sequenced sample was peripheral blood. These receptors were obtained from a man aged 55 to 69 who had recovered from COVID-19. Each CDR3 is given with its conserved first and last residue.

v_call	cdr3_aa
TRBV2	CASRIQMSSPLHF
TRBV4-2	CASSQNQGWDRDQPQHF
TRBV6-2/TRBV6-3	CASSYYLGPVYGYTF
TRBV5-6	CASSQRGGGTSPTF
TRBV19	CASSIPSFGGNGWTEAFF
TRBV18	CASSPRPGESYNSPLHF
TRBV5-1	CASSQGTAYGYTF
TRBV14	CASSLTDSYNEQFF
TRBV7-9	CASLGTGSTNEKLFF
TRBV19	CASSILRGSYNEQFF